This T cell receptor (beta chain) was identified in a study of T cells in Graves' hyperthyroidism and ophthalmopathy. Study outcomes and limitations: A model using 13 V-J features told ophthalmopathy apart from stable hyperthyroidism.

Amplified TCR beta CDR3 regions came from RNA transcripts. The HTBI primer set was used in a first-round RT-PCR of the TCR CDR3. Using its own MiXCR run on the multiplex PCR reads, TCRdb lists one record per CDR3 protein. Seen here are 250,000 to 300,000 distinct CDR3 sequences, about an eighth observed once, and the top ten hold 7.8%. This clonotype was counted ten times or more. Its target is not known. Disease duration under 2 months; hyperthyroidism patients were aged 18 to 65. Diagnoses used clinical symptoms, serum thyroxine and TRAb, thyroid ultrasound and orbital computed tomography. The CDR3 consists of 14 residues. From germline, CDR1 is SGHKS and CDR2 YYEKEE (reference sequence). V was pared by 7 bases and J by 0 bases, with 6 bases of the junction left unmatched.

The specimen was blood. This clonotype was sampled from a woman aged 30 to 39 with Graves' hyperthyroidism that later progressed to Graves' ophthalmopathy. This rearrangement joins TRBV5-5 to TRBJ2-7; 8 nucleotides align to TRBD2. CDR3 sequence (DNA): TGTGCCAGCGGAGTAGCGGGGAGCTCCTACGAGCAGTACTTC. The encoded protein is CASGVAGSSYEQYF.